This passage covers 9 T cell receptor beta chains from one sample sequenced in a study of siplizumab effects on memory and regulatory T cells. The protocol was immunoSEQ multiplex PCR, while the TCRdb copy is restricted to in-frame clones and leaves out a portion. The sample includes about 110,000 clones, just over 90% of them seen just once. The sequenced sample consisted of Tregs sorted from blood. Receptor source: a human donor in good health.

J is TRBJ2-3 and V is TRBV11-1; no definite D call. V shed 1 base and J shed 6 bases, with 8 bases lying between them. CDR1 is SGHAT and CDR2 is FQDESV in the germline V gene (reference sequence). CDR3 length: 13 amino acids. The DNA for the CDR3 is TGTGCCAGCAGCTTAGGGTGGCAGGATACGCAGTATTTT. Its translation is CASSLGWQDTQYF.

Remarks on this clone: The sample has other DNA sequences that encode this CDR3 too. The V and J genes are TRBV5-1 and TRBJ1-1; D gene uncertain. From germline, CDR1 is SGHRS and CDR2 YFSETQ. The CDR3 contains 13 residues. The V and J ends lost 2 bases and 1 base respectively, with 6 bases between them. CDR3 DNA: TGCGCCAGCAGCTTCATCGGGAACACTGAAGCTTTCTTT. It translates to CASSFIGNTEAFF.

The rearrangement uses TRBV19 and TRBJ1-1; TRBD1 is a possible D gene (5 bases). The germline CDR1 and CDR2 sequences are LNHDA and SQIVND (reference sequence). Trimming removed 3 bases from V and 1 base from J, with 15 bases in between. The CDR3 contains 16 residues. CDR3 in amino acids: CASSMEGRGENTEAFF. In DNA form, the CDR3 reads TGTGCCAGTAGTATGGAGGGTCGAGGGGAGAACACTGAAGCTTTCTTT.

This chain links TRBV2 with TRBJ2-3; TRBD1 might be the D (7 bases). This CDR3 region has 14 residues. V dropped 6 bases and J dropped 0 bases, with 10 bases sitting between them. CDR1 is SNHLY, CDR2 FYNNEI, per germline. The CDR3 DNA sequence: TGTGCCAGCAGACAGGGGACTAGCACAGATACGCAGTATTTT. Translation gives CASRQGTSTDTQYF.

This chain connects TRBV5-4 to TRBJ1-6, with D hard to call. The CDR3 runs 14 residues. V was pared by 3 bases and J by 9 bases, with 13 bases between. CDR1 is SGHNT and CDR2 is YYREEE in the germline V gene (reference sequence). CDR3 bases: TGTGCCAGCAGCTCCCCAGAGATGGCTTCACCCCTCCACTTT. This translates into CASSSPEMASPLHF.

The chain employs TRBV5-4 and TRBJ2-5; 7 nucleotides align to TRBD1. Germline CDR1 and CDR2: SGHNT and YYREEE (reference sequence). The CDR3 spans 13 residues. The V segment lost 4 bases and the J segment 5 bases; nucleotides outside the gene matches: 5. The CDR3, as DNA: TGTGCCAGCAGCCGGACAGGCGGCGAGACCCAGTACTTC. Translated, it gives CASSRTGGETQYF.

The V call is TRBV7-9, the J call TRBJ2-3, with D possibly TRBD1 on 6 matching bases. Germline CDR1 reads SEHNR; CDR2 reads FQNEAQ (reference sequence). The CDR3 is 14 residues long. V dropped 5 bases and J dropped 2 bases, with 11 bases sitting between them. The CDR3 nucleotides are TGTGCCAGCAGCCCGACAGGAGCCACAGATACGCAGTATTTT. This translates into CASSPTGATDTQYF.

A single count supports this clone. V gene TRBV15 combines with J gene TRBJ2-5; 14 nucleotides line up with TRBD2. CDR3 length equals 18 residues. The trim removed 1 base at V and 1 base at J, leaving 5 bases unmatched. Per the germline V gene, CDR1 is LNHNV and CDR2 is YYDKDF (reference sequence). DNA for the CDR3: TGTGCCACCAGCAGAGGTGGACTAGCGGGGGGCCGCCAAGAGACCCAGTACTTC. Translation: CATSRGGLAGGRQETQYF.

This chain uses TRBV7-3 with TRBJ2-6, with D perhaps TRBD1 (5 bases). The length of the CDR3 is 20 residues. Trimming pared 5 bases from V and 0 bases from J, leaving 23 bases between. Germline CDR1 SGHTA, CDR2 FQGTGA. The chain's CDR3 is CASSLRALSRENSGANVLTF. DNA of the CDR3: TGTGCCAGCAGCCTCAGGGCACTTAGCAGGGAAAACTCTGGGGCCAACGTCCTGACTTTC.